A selection of T cell receptor beta chains follows, all from one sample in a study of cytomegalovirus exposure and HLA in healthy donors. Generated by immunoSEQ multiplex PCR, the TCRdb table keeps only in-frame clones and is missing some. The table has 60,000 or so clones, roughly 75% seen once. Source material: PBMCs. The receptors were gathered from a woman aged 40 to 50 in good health and CMV-seropositive. CDR3s include the opening cysteine and the closing phenylalanine or tryptophan. The order of the fields is J gene, D gene, V gene, clone size, CDR3 DNA, CDR3 protein. D genes are given only for firm matches. A clone size is listed for some rows: how often the clone was seen (once, few, many), or a class if it is expanded.

TRBJ1-1 | . | TRBV19 | . | TGTGCCAGTAGTATCCGTCGGGGAAGTACTGAAGCTTTCTTT | CASSIRRGSTEAFF
TRBJ1-2 | . | TRBV18 | . | TGTGCCAGCTCACCACCCCCCCCGGGAGCTAACTATGGCTACACCTTC | CASSPPPPGANYGYTF
TRBJ1-1 | . | TRBV6-1 | . | TGTGCCAGCTTCAGACAGAGCACTGAAGCTTTCTTT | CASFRQSTEAFF
TRBJ1-4 | . | TRBV2 | . | TGTGCCAGGCAGGGGTTGACTAATGAAAAACTGTTTTTT | CARQGLTNEKLFF
TRBJ2-1 | TRBD2 | TRBV5-8 | . | TGTGCCAGCAGCTTGGGGCTAGCGGGGTACGAGCAGTTCTTC | CASSLGLAGYEQFF
TRBJ2-7 | . | TRBV7-6 | . | TGTGCCAGCAGCTTACGGGGGGAGCAGTACTTC | CASSLRGEQYF
TRBJ1-1 | TRBD1 | TRBV10-3 | . | TGTGCCATCAGTTCGACAGGGTCTGCTTTCTTT | CAISSTGSAFF
TRBJ1-6 | TRBD1 | TRBV5-1 | . | TGCGCCAGCAGCTTGGCCGACAGGGATGGTTCACCCCTCCACTTT | CASSLADRDGSPLHF
TRBJ2-3 | TRBD1 | TRBV19 | . | TGTGCCAGTAGTATAGAGAACAGGGGAGGCACAGATACGCAGTATTTT | CASSIENRGGTDTQYF
TRBJ2-3 | TRBD2 | TRBV6-4 | . | TGTGCCAGCAGTGACGAAGCGGGGGGGCAAAAAGATACGCAGTATTTT | CASSDEAGGQKDTQYF
TRBJ1-2 | TRBD1 | TRBV27 | . | TGTGCCAGCAGTATCCTGTCCGGTGTGGGACAGGGTAGCTATGGCTACACCTTC | CASSILSGVGQGSYGYTF
TRBJ2-1 | TRBD1 | TRBV5-1 | . | TGCGCCAGCAGCTCTCCGGGACAGCTAATCTACAATGAGCAGTTCTTC | CASSSPGQLIYNEQFF
TRBJ1-2 | . | TRBV18 | few | TGTGCCAGCTCACCATCGGACAGTCGGGGCTACACCTTC | CASSPSDSRGYTF
TRBJ2-2 | TRBD2 | TRBV9 | . | TGTGCCAGCAGCGTAGGACTAGCAGGCGGGGAGCTGTTTTTT | CASSVGLAGGELFF
TRBJ1-2 | TRBD1 | TRBV28 | once | TGTGCCAGCAGTGGACAGGGGGCAGGCAGCTATGGCTACACCTTC | CASSGQGAGSYGYTF
TRBJ2-7 | TRBD1 | TRBV7-9 | . | TGTGCCAGCAGCTTAGAGACAGGGGGGCCGGGGGAGCAGTACTTC | CASSLETGGPGEQYF
TRBJ1-2 | . | TRBV18 | . | TGTGCCAGCTCACCCGACACGTCCCACTATGGCTACACCTTC | CASSPDTSHYGYTF
TRBJ2-7 | . | TRBV5-8 | once | TGTGCCAGCAGCTTGTATCCCCAGGGGATGGGGGAGCAGTACTTC | CASSLYPQGMGEQYF
TRBJ1-3 | TRBD1 | TRBV4-1 | once | TGCGCCAGCAGCCAGACAGGGCGGTCAGGAAACACCATATATTTT | CASSQTGRSGNTIYF
TRBJ2-1 | . | TRBV12-5 | few | TGTGCTAGTGGTTGGACCCCGGACGGGAGCTCCTACAATGAGCAGTTCTTC | CASGWTPDGSSYNEQFF
TRBJ2-1 | . | TRBV7-2 | . | TGTGCCAGCAGCTTAGCCCTCGGAGGGGGGGTGAGAAATGAGCAGTTCTTC | CASSLALGGGVRNEQFF
TRBJ1-1 | . | TRBV7-9 | . | TGTGCCAGCAGCTTTCAAGACGGAGGGAACACTGAAGCTTTCTTT | CASSFQDGGNTEAFF
TRBJ2-7 | TRBD2 | TRBV10-2 | . | TGCGCCAGCGCCCCGGGGGGGGCCCACGAGCAGTACTTC | CASAPGGAHEQYF
TRBJ2-3 | . | TRBV12-5 | . | TGTGCTAGTGGTTTGGGGACAGCCCAAGATACGCAGTATTTT | CASGLGTAQDTQYF
TRBJ2-2 | . | TRBV6-1 | . | TGTGCCAGCAGTGAATTGATGGGGAGAGACACCGGGGAGCTGTTTTTT | CASSELMGRDTGELFF
TRBJ2-3 | TRBD2 | TRBV27 | . | TGTGCCAGCAGTTTCCAAGCGGGGGGGCCAATTCTAACAGATACGCAGTATTTT | CASSFQAGGPILTDTQYF
TRBJ1-1 | . | TRBV30 | . | TGTGCCTGGAGTGTACGATCGAGGGCCGTCACTGAAGCTTTCTTT | CAWSVRSRAVTEAFF
TRBJ1-1 | . | TRBV7-2 | . | TGTGCCAGCAGCTTGAGCTTAGGACAACCCGAAGCTTTCTTT | CASSLSLGQPEAFF
TRBJ2-1 | . | TRBV5-6 | . | TGTGCCAGCAGCTTAGGGGGGGCTACCTACAATGAGCAGTTCTTC | CASSLGGATYNEQFF
TRBJ1-1 | . | TRBV11-1 | . | TGTGCCAGCGCGTCAGGGGCGTGGACTGAAGCTTTCTTT | CASASGAWTEAFF
TRBJ1-6 | . | TRBV6-5 | few | TGTGCCAGCAGTTTCTCAGAGGATTCACCCCTCCACTTT | CASSFSEDSPLHF
TRBJ1-2 | . | TRBV7-2 | . | TGTGCCAGCAGCTTAAACAGACAGGACTATGGCTACACCTTC | CASSLNRQDYGYTF
TRBJ2-7 | . | TRBV6-5 | once | TGTGCCAGCAGAGACAGTGGTCTCTACGAGCAGTACTTC | CASRDSGLYEQYF
TRBJ1-2 | . | TRBV20-1 | . | TGCAGTGCTAGAGAAGGAGTCTACACCTTC | CSAREGVYTF
TRBJ2-7 | . | TRBV5-4 | medium-sized | TGTGCCTGCCGGGACTCTCCCCTCGAGCAGTACTTC | CACRDSPLEQYF
TRBJ1-2 | . | TRBV6-9 | . | TGTGCCAGCACGCCCCAGGGCGTCTACACCTTC | CASTPQGVYTF
TRBJ2-5 | . | TRBV6-5 | . | TGTGCCAGCAGCCCCACCCAGGGGTTGGAGACCCAGTACTTC | CASSPTQGLETQYF
TRBJ1-5 | TRBD1 | TRBV7-9 | . | TGTGCCAGCAGCCGGGACAGCTCCTATCAGCCCCAGCATTTT | CASSRDSSYQPQHF
TRBJ2-1 | . | TRBV7-9 | few | TGTTCCAGCAGCTTAGACACCGGGAGCGTCTCCTACAATGAGCAGTTCTTC | CSSSLDTGSVSYNEQFF
TRBJ2-7 | TRBD1 | TRBV6-1 | . | TGTGCCAGCAGCAAGGGACAGGGAATCCACGAGCAGTACTTC | CASSKGQGIHEQYF
TRBJ1-2 | . | TRBV25-1 | . | TGTGCCAGCGCGGGAACCCTAAACTATGGCTACACCTTC | CASAGTLNYGYTF
TRBJ1-2 | TRBD1 | TRBV18 | . | TGTGCCAGCTCACCGCCGGGACAGGGGTATGGCTACACCTTC | CASSPPGQGYGYTF
TRBJ2-2 | . | TRBV6-5 | once | TGTGCCAGCACCGAACATCATACCGGGGAGCTGTTTTTT | CASTEHHTGELFF
TRBJ1-2 | . | TRBV7-9 | . | TGTGCCAGCAGGCCTGACAGCGCGAACTATGGCTACACCTTC | CASRPDSANYGYTF
TRBJ2-7 | . | TRBV5-6 | . | TGTGCCAGCAGCATAGCGGGACAGCAGCAGTACTTC | CASSIAGQQQYF